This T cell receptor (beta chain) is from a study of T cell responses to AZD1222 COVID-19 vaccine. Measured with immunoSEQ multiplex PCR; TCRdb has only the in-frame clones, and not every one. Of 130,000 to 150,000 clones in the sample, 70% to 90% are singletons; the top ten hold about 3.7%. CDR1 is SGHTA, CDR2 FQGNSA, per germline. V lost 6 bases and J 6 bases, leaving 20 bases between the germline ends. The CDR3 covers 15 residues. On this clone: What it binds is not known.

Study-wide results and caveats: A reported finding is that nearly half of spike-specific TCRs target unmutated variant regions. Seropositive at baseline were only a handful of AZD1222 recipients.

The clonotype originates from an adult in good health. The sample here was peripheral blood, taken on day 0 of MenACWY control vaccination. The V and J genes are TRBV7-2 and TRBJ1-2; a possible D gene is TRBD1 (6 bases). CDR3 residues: CASSHDARGRDGYTF. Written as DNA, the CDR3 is TGTGCCAGCAGTCACGATGCCAGGGGCAGAGATGGCTACACCTTC.